The 9 T cell receptor beta chains below were found in one sample sequenced in a study of metastatic and nonmetastatic thyroid tumors. With MiXCR, TCRdb called clones anew from the PCR reads. The data contain tens of thousands of clones, roughly an eighth of them singletons. No patient received treatment before thyroid surgery. The material sequenced was blood. The origin of the receptors is a male donor with papillary thyroid cancer or a benign thyroid nodule (not recorded which). Some clones in this sample may be carry-over from other donors' samples.

This clone was observed a handful of times. This chain joins TRBV30 and TRBJ2-2; perhaps TRBD1 as D (6 bases). Germline CDR1 and CDR2: GTSNPN and SVGIG (reference sequence). V lost 7 bases to trimming and J lost 1 base, with 13 bases between them. This CDR3 has 14 amino acids. CDR3 sequence (DNA): TGTGCCTTCTCCGGGACAAGGAACACCGGGGAGCTGTTTTTT. This translates into CAFSGTRNTGELFF. The whole variable domain, remainder taken from reference TRBV30 and TRBJ2-2, is SQTIHQWPATLVQPVGSPLSLECTVEGTSNPNLYWYRQAAGRGLQLLFYSVGIGQISSEVPQNLSASRPQDRQFILSSKKLLLSDSGFYLCAFSGTRNTGELFFGEGSRLTVL.

This clone was picked up a small number of times. Compared with germline, one end of the junction differs, possibly owing to a read error. The rearrangement uses TRBV27 and TRBJ1-1; a possible D gene is TRBD1 (6 bases). The CDR3 covers 15 residues. The germline V gene encodes CDR1 MNHEY and CDR2 SMNVEV (reference sequence). CDR3 sequence: CAGSLLGHGASEAFF. CDR3 nucleotides: TGTGCCGGCAGTTTGCTGGGACATGGGGCCTCTGAAGCTTTCTTT.

This clone was counted at least ten times. Within the sample, other DNA sequences also encode this same CDR3. The V gene is TRBV4-3, the J gene TRBJ2-1; D gene unclear. V lost 6 bases and J lost 4, with 13 bases in between. This CDR3 is 14 amino acids long. Germline CDR1 LGHNA, CDR2 YSLEER. CDR3 coding DNA: TGCGCCAGCAGTCAGACTGGCCTGTACAATGAGCAGTTCTTC. This sequence encodes CASSQTGLYNEQFF.

This clone was recorded many times. This chain connects TRBV11-1 to TRBJ2-3, with D perhaps TRBD1 (6 bases). The germline gives CDR1 SGHAT, CDR2 FQDESV (reference sequence). V was cut by 1 base and J by 0 bases, with 14 bases left in between. The CDR3 runs to 17 residues. The CDR3 DNA sequence: TGTGCCAGCAGCTTAGACCAGGGGTCGTCGAGCACAGATACGCAGTATTTT. It yields the protein CASSLDQGSSSTDTQYF.

This clone was seen only a few times. The chain recombines TRBV7-4 with TRBJ2-5; D may be TRBD1 (6 bases). Germline CDR1 and CDR2: SGHVT and SQSDAQ. This CDR3 has 18 amino acids. V was cut by 5 bases and J by 3 bases, with 25 bases left in between. This chain's CDR3 is CASSIPRTDGLAKETQYF. The CDR3 bases are TGTGCCAGCAGCATCCCCCGGACAGACGGGTTAGCCAAAGAGACCCAGTACTTC. Together with reference TRBV7-4 and TRBJ2-5, the CDR3 gives the full variable domain: GAGVSQSPRYKVAKRGRDVALRCDSISGHVTLYWYRQTLGQGSEVLTYSQSDAQRDKSGRPSGRFSAERPERSVSTLKIQRTEQGDSAVYLCASSIPRTDGLAKETQYFGPGTRLLVL.

In regard to this clone: A much larger clone lies one base from this, so it may be a read error. The genes are TRBV7-9 and TRBJ2-1; 8 nucleotides match TRBD1. Germline V gene sequence: CDR1 SEHNR, CDR2 FQNEAQ (reference sequence). The CDR3 is 13 residues long. The junction had 6 bases not matched to a gene; V was cut back by 5 bases and J by 9 bases. CDR3 nucleotide sequence: TGTGCCAGCAGCAGGGACAGGTGGAGTGAGCAGTTCTTC. Encoded protein: CASSRDRWSEQFF. Full variable domain (missing parts from reference TRBV7-9 and TRBJ2-1): DTGVSQNPRHKITKRGQNVTFRCDPISEHNRLYWYRQTLGQGPEFLTYFQNEAQLEKSRLLSDRFSAERPKGSFSTLEIQRTEQGDSAMYLCASSRDRWSEQFFGPGTRLTVL.

This clone occurred many times. The sample has other DNA sequences that encode this CDR3 too. The chain couples TRBV28 to TRBJ2-2; a possible D gene is TRBD2 (5 bases). Deletions cut 3 bases from V and 0 bases from J, with 11 bases between. The V gene's germline CDR1 is MDHEN and CDR2 SYDVKM. The length of the CDR3 is 16 residues. The CDR3 loop reads CASSFPLAPNTGELFF. For the CDR3, the DNA is TGTGCCAGCAGTTTTCCGTTAGCGCCGAACACCGGGGAGCTGTTTTTT.

In its sample, this clone was seen many times. This rearrangement joins TRBV19 to TRBJ1-1, with a weak D call TRBD1 (5 bases). V lost 6 bases and J lost 5, with 10 bases in between. Germline V gene sequence: CDR1 LNHDA, CDR2 SQIVND (reference sequence). The CDR3 sequence is 12 residues long. The CDR3 loop reads CASRYGGTEAFF. CDR3 in DNA: TGTGCCAGTAGATACGGGGGAACTGAAGCTTTCTTT.

This clone has ten or more counts. The J gene is TRBJ2-1, the V gene TRBV20-1; 10 nucleotides match TRBD2. CDR3 size: 14 residues. J was trimmed by 4 bases and V by 1 base; bases with no gene match: 1. The germline CDR1 and CDR2 sequences are DFQATT and SNEGSKA (reference sequence). CDR3 sequence reads: CSARGAGGYNEQFF. The CDR3 DNA sequence: TGCAGTGCTAGAGGAGCGGGAGGGTACAATGAGCAGTTCTTC.